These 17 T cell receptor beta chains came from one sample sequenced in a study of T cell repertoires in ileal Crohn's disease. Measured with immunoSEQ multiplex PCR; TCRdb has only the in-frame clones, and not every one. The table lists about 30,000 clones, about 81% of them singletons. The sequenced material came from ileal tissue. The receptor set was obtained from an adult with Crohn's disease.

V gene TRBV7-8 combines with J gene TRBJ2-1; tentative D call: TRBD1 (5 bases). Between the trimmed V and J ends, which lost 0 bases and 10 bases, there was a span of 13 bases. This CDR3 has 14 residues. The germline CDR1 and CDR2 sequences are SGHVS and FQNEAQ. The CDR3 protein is CASSLARASREQFF. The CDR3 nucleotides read TGTGCCAGCAGCTTAGCCAGGGCGAGCAGGGAGCAGTTCTTC. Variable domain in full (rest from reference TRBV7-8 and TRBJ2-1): GAGVSQSPRYKVAKRGQDVALRCDPISGHVSLFWYQQALGQGPEFLTYFQNEAQLDKSGLPSDRFFAERPEGSVSTLKIQRTQQEDSAVYLCASSLARASREQFFGPGTRLTVL.

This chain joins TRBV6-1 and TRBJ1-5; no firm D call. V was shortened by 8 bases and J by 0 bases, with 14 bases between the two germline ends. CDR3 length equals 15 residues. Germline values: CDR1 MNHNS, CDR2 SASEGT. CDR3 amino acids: CASGQRFHSNQPQHF. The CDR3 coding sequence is TGTGCCAGCGGCCAGCGGTTCCATAGCAATCAGCCCCAGCATTTT.

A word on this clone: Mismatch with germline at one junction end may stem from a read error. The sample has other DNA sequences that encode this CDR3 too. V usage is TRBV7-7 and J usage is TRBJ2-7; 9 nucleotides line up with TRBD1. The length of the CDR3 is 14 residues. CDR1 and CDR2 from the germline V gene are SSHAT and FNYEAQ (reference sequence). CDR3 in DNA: TGTGCTAGCAGTCCCGGGACAGGGTCGAACGAGCAGTACTTC. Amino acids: CASSPGTGSNEQYF. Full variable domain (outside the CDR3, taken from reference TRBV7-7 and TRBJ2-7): GAGVSQSPRYKVTKRGQDVTLRCDPISSHATLYWYQQALGQGPEFLTYFNYEAQPDKSGLPSDRFSAERPEGSISTLTIQRTEQRDSAMYRCASSPGTGSNEQYFGPGTRLTVT.

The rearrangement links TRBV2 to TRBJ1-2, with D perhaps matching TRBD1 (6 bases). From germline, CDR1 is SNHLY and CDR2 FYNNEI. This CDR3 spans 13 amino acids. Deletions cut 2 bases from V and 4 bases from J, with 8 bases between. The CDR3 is CASSEQGIYGYTF. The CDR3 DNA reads TGTGCCAGCAGTGAACAGGGGATCTATGGCTACACCTTC.

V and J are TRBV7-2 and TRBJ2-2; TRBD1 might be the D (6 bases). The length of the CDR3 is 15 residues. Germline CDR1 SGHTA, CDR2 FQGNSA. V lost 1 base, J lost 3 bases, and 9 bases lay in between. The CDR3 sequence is CASSLGGLYTGELFF. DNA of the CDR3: TGTGCCAGCAGCTTAGGGGGGCTCTACACCGGGGAGCTGTTTTTT. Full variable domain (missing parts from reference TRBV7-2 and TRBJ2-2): GAGVSQSPSNKVTEKGKDVELRCDPISGHTALYWYRQSLGQGLEFLIYFQGNSAPDKSGLPSDRFSAERTGGSVSTLTIQRTQQEDSAVYLCASSLGGLYTGELFFGEGSRLTVL.

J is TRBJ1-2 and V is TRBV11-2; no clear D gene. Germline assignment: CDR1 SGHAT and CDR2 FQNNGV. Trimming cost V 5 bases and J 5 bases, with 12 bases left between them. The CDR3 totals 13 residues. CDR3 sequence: CASSPILEYGYTF. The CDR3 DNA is TGTGCCAGCAGCCCTATATTGGAGTATGGCTACACCTTC.

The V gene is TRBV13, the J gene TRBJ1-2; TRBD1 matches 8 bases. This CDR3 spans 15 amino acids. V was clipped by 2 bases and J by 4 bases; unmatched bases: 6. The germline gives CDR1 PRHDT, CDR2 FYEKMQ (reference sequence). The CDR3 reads CASSLTPTGGYGYTF. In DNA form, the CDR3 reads TGTGCCAGCAGCTTAACACCCACAGGGGGCTATGGCTACACCTTC.

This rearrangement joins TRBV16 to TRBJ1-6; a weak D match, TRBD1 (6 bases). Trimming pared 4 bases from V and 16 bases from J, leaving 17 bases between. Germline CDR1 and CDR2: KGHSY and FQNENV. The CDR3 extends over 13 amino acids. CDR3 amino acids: CASSPFSGTLLHF. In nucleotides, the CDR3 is TGTGCCAGCAGCCCCTTCTCTGGGACACTGCTCCACTTT.

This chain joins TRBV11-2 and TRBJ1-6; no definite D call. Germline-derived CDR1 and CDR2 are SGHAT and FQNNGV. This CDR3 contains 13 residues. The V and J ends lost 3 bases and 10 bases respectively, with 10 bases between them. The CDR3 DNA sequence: TGTGCCAGCAGCTTTTCGGGGTTATCACCCCTCCACTTT. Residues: CASSFSGLSPLHF.

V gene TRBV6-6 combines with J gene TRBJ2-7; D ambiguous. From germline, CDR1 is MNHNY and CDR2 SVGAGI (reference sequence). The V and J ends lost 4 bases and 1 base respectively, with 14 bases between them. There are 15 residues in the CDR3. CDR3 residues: CASSLPGVNSYEQYF. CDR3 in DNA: TGTGCCAGCAGTTTACCAGGTGTTAATTCCTACGAGCAGTACTTC.

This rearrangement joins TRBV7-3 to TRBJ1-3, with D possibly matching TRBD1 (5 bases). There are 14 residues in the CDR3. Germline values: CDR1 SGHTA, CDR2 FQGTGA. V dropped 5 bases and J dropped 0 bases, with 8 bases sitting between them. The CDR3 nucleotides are TGTGCCAGCAGCCCCGGGGGCTCTGGAAACACCATATATTTT. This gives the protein CASSPGGSGNTIYF.

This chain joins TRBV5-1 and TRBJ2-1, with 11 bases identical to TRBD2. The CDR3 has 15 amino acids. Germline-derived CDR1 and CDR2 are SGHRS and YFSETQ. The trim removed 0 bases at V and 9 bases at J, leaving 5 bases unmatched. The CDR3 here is CASSLETSGVTEQFF. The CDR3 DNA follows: TGCGCCAGCAGCTTGGAGACTAGCGGGGTCACTGAGCAGTTCTTC.

The CDR3 protein is CASSIRQGGNEKLFF. The CDR3 coding sequence is TGTGCCAGCAGTATACGACAGGGGGGTAATGAAAAACTGTTTTTT. The gene calls are TRBV2 and TRBJ1-4; TRBD1 matches at 9 bases. Germline values: CDR1 SNHLY, CDR2 FYNNEI. The CDR3 loop spans 15 amino acids. Trimming at V came to 5 bases and at J to 4 bases, leaving 5 bases not matched to a gene.

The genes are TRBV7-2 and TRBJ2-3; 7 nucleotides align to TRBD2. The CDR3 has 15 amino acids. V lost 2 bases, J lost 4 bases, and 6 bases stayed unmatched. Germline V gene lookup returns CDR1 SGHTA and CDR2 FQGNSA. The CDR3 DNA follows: TGTGCCAGCAGCTTACTAGCGGCACCAGCAGATACGCAGTATTTT. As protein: CASSLLAAPADTQYF.

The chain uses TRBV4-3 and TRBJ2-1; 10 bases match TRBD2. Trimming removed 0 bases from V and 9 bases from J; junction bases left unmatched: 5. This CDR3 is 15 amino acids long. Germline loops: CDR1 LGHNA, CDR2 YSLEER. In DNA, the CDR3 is TGCGCCAGCAGCCAAGATACTAGCGGGGCCCGTGAGCAGTTCTTC. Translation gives CASSQDTSGAREQFF.

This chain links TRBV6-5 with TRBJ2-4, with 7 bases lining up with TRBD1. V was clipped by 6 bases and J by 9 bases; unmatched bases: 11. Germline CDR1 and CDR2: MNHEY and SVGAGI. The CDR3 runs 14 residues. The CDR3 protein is CASREVTGTVIQYF. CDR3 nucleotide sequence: TGTGCCAGCAGGGAGGTGACCGGGACAGTCATTCAGTACTTC.

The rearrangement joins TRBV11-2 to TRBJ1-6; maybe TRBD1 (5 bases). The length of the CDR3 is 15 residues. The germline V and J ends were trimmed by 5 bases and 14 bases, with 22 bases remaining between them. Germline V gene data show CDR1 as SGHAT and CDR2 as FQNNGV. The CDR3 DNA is TGTGCCAGCAGCGACCACCGGGACGGGAGATGGGCCCTCCACTTT. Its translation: CASSDHRDGRWALHF.